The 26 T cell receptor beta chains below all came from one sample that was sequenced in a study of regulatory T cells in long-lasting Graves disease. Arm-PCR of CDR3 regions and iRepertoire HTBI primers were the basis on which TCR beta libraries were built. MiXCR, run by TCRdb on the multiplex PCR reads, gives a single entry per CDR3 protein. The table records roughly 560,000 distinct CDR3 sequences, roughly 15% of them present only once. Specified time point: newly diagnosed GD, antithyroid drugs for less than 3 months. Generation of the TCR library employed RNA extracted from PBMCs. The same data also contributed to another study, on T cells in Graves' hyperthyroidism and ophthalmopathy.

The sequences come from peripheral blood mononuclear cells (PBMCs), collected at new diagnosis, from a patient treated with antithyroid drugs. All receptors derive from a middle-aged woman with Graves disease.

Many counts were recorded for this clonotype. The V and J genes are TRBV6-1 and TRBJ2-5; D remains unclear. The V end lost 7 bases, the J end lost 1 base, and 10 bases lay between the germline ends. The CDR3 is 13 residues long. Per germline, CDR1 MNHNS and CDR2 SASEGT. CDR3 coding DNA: TGTGCCAGCAATATTGGCTCCCAAGAGACCCAGTACTTC. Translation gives CASNIGSQETQYF.

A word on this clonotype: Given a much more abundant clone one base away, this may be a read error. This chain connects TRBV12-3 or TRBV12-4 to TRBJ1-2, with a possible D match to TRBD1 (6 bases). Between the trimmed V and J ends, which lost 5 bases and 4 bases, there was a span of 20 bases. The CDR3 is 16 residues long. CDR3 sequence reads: CASSLRTVESGYGYTF. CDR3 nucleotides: TGTGCCAGCAGTCTACGGACAGTAGAATCCGGCTATGGCTACACCTTC.

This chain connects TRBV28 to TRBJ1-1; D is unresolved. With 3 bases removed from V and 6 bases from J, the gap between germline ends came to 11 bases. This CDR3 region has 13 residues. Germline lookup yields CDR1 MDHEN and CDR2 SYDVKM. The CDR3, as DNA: TGTGCCAGCAGTTTTAACCCAGGCTCTGAAGCTTTCTTT. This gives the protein CASSFNPGSEAFF.

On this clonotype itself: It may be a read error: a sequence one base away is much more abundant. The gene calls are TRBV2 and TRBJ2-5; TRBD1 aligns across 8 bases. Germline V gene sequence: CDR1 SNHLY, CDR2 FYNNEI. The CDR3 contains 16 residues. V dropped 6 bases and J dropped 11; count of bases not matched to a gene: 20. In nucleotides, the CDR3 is TGTGCCAGCAGCCAACGACAGGGGCAAGGTACGGATGAGCAGTACTTC. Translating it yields CASSQRQGQGTDEQYF.

The CDR3 DNA sequence: TGTGCCAGTAGTATGTGGGACAATCCTGGAAACACCATATATTTT. This codes for CASSMWDNPGNTIYF. V and J are TRBV19 and TRBJ1-3, with D possibly matching TRBD1 (6 bases). Trimming stripped 3 bases from V and 2 bases from J, with 11 bases between. The CDR3 has 15 amino acids. Looked up from germline, CDR1 is LNHDA and CDR2 is SQIVND (reference sequence).

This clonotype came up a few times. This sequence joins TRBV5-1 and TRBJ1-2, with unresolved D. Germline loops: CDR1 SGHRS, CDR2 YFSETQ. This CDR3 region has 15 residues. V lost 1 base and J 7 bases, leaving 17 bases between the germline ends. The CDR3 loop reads CASSLSGPLTTGYTF. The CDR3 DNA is TGCGCCAGCAGCTTGTCCGGACCCTTAACCACTGGCTACACCTTC.

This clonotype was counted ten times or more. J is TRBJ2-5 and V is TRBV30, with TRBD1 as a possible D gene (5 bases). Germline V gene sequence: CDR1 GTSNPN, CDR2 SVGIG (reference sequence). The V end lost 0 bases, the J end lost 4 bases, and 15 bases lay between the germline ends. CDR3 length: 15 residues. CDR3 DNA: TGTGCCTGGAGTGTTGAATTCTGGCAGGGAGAGACCCAGTACTTC. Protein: CAWSVEFWQGETQYF.

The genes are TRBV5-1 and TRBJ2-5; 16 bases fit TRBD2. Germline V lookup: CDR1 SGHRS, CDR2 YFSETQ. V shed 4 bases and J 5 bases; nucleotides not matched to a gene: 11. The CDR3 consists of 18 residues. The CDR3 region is CASSLGLAGGLDSETQYF. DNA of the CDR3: TGCGCCAGCAGCCTGGGACTAGCGGGGGGGCTTGATTCGGAGACCCAGTACTTC.

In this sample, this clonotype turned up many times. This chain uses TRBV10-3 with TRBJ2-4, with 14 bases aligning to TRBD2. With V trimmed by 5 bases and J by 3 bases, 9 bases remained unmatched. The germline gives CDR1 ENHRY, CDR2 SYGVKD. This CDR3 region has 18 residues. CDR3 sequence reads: CAISPSTSGGGGKNIQYF. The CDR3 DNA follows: TGTGCCATCAGTCCCTCGACTAGCGGGGGGGGGGGCAAAAACATTCAGTACTTC.

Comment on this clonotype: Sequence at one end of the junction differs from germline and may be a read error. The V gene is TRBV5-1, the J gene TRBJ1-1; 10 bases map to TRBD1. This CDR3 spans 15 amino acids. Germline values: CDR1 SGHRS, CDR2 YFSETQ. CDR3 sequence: CASSLGQGRNTEALF. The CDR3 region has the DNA TGCGCCAGCAGCCTGGGACAGGGGCGGAACACTGAAGCTCTCTTT.

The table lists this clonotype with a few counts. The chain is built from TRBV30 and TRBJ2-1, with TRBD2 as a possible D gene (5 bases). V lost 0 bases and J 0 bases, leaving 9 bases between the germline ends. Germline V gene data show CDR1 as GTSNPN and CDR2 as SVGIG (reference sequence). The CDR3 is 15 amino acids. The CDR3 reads CAWSVEGSSYNEQFF. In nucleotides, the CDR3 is TGTGCCTGGAGTGTCGAGGGTAGCTCCTACAATGAGCAGTTCTTC.

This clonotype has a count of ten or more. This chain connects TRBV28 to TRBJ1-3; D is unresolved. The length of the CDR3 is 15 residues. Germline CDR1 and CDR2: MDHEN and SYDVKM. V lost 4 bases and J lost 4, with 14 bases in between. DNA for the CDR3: TGTGCCAGCAGTTCCCCCGCGGGGAACGGAAACACCATATATTTT. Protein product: CASSSPAGNGNTIYF.

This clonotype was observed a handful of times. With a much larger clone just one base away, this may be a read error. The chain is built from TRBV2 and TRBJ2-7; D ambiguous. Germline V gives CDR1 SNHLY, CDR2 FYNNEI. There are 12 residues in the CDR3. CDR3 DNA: TGTGCCAGCAGTTTAGACATCTACGGGCAGTACTTC. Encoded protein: CASSLDIYGQYF. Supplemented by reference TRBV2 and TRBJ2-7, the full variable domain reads EPEVTQTPSHQVTQMGQEVILRCVPISNHLYFYWYRQILGQKVEFLVSFYNNEISEKSEIFDDQFSVERPDGSNFTLKIRSTKLEDSAMYFCASSLDIYGQYFGPGTRLTVT.

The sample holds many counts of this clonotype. This chain's CDR3 is CAWSVRYEQYF. The CDR3 nucleotides read TGTGCCTGGAGTGTGCGCTACGAGCAGTACTTC. The chain couples TRBV30 to TRBJ2-7, with D unresolved. This CDR3 contains 11 residues. CDR1 and CDR2 (germline): GTSNPN, SVGIG (reference sequence). V gave up 0 bases and J gave up 3 bases, with 3 bases separating them.

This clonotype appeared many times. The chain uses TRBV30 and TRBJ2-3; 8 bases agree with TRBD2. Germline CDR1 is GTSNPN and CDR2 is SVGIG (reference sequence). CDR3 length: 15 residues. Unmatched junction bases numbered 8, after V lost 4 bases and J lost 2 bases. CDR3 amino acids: CAWKRAGDYTDTQYF. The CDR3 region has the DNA TGTGCCTGGAAAAGAGCGGGAGATTACACAGATACGCAGTATTTT.

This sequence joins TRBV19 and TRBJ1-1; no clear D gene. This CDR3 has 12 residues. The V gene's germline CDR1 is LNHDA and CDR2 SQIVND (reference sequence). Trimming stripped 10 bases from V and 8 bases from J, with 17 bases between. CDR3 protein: CATLHRLGEAFF. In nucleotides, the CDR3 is TGTGCCACCCTCCACCGACTCGGAGAAGCTTTCTTT. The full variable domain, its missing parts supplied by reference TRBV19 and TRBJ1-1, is DGGITQSPKYLFRKEGQNVTLSCEQNLNHDAMYWYRQDPGQGLRLIYYSQIVNDFQKGDIAEGYSVSREKKESFPLTVTSAQKNPTAFYLCATLHRLGEAFFGQGTRLTVV.

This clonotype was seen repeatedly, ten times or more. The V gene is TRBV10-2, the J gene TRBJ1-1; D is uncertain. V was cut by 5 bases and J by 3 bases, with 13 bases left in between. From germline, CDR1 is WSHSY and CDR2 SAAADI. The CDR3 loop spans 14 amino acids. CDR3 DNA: TGCGCCAGCAGTCCCCAGGCACGGTACACTGAAGCTTTCTTT. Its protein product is CASSPQARYTEAFF.

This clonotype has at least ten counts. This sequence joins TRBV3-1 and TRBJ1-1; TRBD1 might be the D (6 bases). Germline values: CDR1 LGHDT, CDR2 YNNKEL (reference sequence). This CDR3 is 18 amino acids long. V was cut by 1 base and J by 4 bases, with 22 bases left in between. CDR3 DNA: TGTGCCAGCAGCCAAGCCTCCGAGGGACACCGGAGGAGCACTGAAGCTTTCTTT. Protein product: CASSQASEGHRRSTEAFF.

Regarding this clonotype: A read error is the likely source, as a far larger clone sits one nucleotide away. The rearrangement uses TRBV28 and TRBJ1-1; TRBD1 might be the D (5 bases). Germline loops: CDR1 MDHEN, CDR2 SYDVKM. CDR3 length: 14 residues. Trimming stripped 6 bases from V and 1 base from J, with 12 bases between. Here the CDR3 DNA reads TGTGCCAGCAGCTGTCGGGACGGGAACACTGAAGCTTTCTTT. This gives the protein CASSCRDGNTEAFF.

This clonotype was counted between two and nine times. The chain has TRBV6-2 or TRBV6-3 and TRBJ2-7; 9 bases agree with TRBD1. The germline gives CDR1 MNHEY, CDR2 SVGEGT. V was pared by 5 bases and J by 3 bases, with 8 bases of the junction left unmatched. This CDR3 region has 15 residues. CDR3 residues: CASSKTGTGIYEQYF. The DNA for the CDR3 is TGTGCCAGCAGTAAAACCGGGACAGGGATCTACGAGCAGTACTTC.

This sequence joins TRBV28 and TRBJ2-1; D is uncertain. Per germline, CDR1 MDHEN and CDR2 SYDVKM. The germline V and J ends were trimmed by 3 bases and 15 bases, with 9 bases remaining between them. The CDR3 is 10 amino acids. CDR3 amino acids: CASSLGQMFF. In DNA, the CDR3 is TGTGCCAGCAGTTTGGGCCAGATGTTCTTC. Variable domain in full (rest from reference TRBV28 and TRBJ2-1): DVKVTQSSRYLVKRTGEKVFLECVQDMDHENMFWYRQDPGLGLRLIYFSYDVKMKEKGDIPEGYSVSREKKERFSLILESASTNQTSMYLCASSLGQMFFGPGTRLTVL.

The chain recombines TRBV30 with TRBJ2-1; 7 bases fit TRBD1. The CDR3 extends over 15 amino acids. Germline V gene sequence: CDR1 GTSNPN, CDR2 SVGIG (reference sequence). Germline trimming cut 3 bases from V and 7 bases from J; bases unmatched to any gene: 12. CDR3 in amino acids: CAWSRLQGKFNEQFF. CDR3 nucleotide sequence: TGTGCCTGGAGCCGTCTACAGGGGAAGTTTAATGAGCAGTTCTTC.

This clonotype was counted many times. The CDR3 region is CASSSTLGQNTEAFF. In nucleotides, the CDR3 is TGTGCCAGCAGCTCTACGCTCGGGCAGAACACTGAAGCTTTCTTT. This chain joins TRBV7-9 and TRBJ1-1; D is uncertain. V lost 4 bases to trimming and J lost 1 base, with 13 bases between them. CDR3 length equals 15 residues. Germline CDR1 reads SEHNR; CDR2 reads FQNEAQ (reference sequence).

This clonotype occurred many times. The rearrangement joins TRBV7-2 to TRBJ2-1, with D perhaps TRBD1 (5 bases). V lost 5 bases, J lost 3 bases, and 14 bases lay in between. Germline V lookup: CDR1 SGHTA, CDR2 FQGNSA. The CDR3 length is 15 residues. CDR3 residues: CASSLSPRGYNEQFF. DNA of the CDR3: TGTGCCAGCAGCCTATCCCCTAGGGGCTACAATGAGCAGTTCTTC.

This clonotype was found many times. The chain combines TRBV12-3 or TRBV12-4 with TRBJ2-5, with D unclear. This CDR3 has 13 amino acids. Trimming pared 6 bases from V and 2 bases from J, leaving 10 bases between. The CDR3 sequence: CASSQDWQETQYF. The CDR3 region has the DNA TGTGCCAGCAGCCAAGACTGGCAAGAGACCCAGTACTTC.

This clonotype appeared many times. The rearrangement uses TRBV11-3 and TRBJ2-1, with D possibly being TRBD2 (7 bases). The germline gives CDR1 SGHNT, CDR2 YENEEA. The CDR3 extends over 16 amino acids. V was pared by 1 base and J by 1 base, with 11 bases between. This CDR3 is CASSLGGGASYNEQFF. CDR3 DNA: TGTGCCAGCAGCTTAGGTGGGGGGGCTTCCTACAATGAGCAGTTCTTC. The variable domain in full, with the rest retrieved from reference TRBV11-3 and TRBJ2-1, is EAGVVQSPRYKIIEKKQPVAFWCNPISGHNTLYWYLQNLGQGPELLIRYENEEAVDDSQLPKDRFSAERLKGVDSTLKIQPAELGDSAVYLCASSLGGGASYNEQFFGPGTRLTVL.